One sample yielded the 14 T cell receptor beta chains listed below, sequenced in a study of beta chain features in type 1 diabetes. Study outcomes and limitations: There was a moderate but significant shortening of TCRB CDR3s in all four CD4+ subsets of Type 1 diabetes patients.

The sequenced template was cDNA made from the entire isolated RNA. This table comes from immunoSEQ multiplex PCR, and its TCRdb copy is limited to in-frame clones, with some not included. This sample has 150,000 to 200,000 clones, with around 8.4% found just once. No antigen has been assigned to these receptors. The sample taken for sequencing was central memory CD4+ T cells from blood. These receptors were collected from a woman between 18 and 29 years old with type 1 diabetes.

This clone was picked up a small number of times. The V call is TRBV9, the J call TRBJ2-7, with D hard to call. Germline V gene sequence: CDR1 SGDLS, CDR2 YYNGEE. The CDR3 loop spans 14 amino acids. V lost 4 bases to trimming and J lost 4 bases, with 15 bases between them. Here the CDR3 reads CASSSRPGPYEQYF. The CDR3, as DNA: TGTGCCAGCAGCTCCCGTCCGGGTCCATACGAGCAGTACTTC. Drawing the rest from reference TRBV9 and TRBJ2-7, the complete variable domain is DSGVTQTPKHLITATGQRVTLRCSPRSGDLSVYWYQQSLDQGLQFLIQYYNGEERAKGNILERFSAQQFPDLHSELNLSSLELGDSALYFCASSSRPGPYEQYFGPGTRLTVT.

V and J are TRBV15 and TRBJ2-1, with D possibly being TRBD2 (6 bases). V lost 0 bases to trimming and J lost 8 bases, with 14 bases between them. The CDR3 length is 15 residues. Germline loops: CDR1 LNHNV, CDR2 YYDKDF (reference sequence). The CDR3 protein is CATSRDRGGIDEQFF. The CDR3 nucleotides read TGTGCCACCAGCAGAGATCGGGGCGGGATCGATGAGCAGTTCTTC.

The chain recombines TRBV7-8 with TRBJ2-5; TRBD2 aligns across 12 bases. Looked up from germline, CDR1 is SGHVS and CDR2 is FQNEAQ. The CDR3 runs to 15 residues. V dropped 5 bases and J dropped 4; count of bases not matched to a gene: 5. The CDR3 sequence: CASSPGTSGPETQYF. CDR3 bases: TGTGCCAGCAGCCCCGGGACTAGCGGGCCAGAGACCCAGTACTTC.

The genes are TRBV5-1 and TRBJ2-1, with D uncertain. Per germline, CDR1 SGHRS and CDR2 YFSETQ. V was clipped by 3 bases and J by 0 bases, with 10 bases between them. The CDR3 extends over 15 amino acids. The CDR3 loop is CASSSDTSSYNEQFF. CDR3 in DNA: TGCGCCAGCAGCTCCGACACAAGCTCCTACAATGAGCAGTTCTTC.

This clone was detected a few times. The CDR3 loop reads CASSLVAGGNYEQYF. CDR3 nucleotides: TGCGCCAGCAGCTTGGTGGCAGGGGGCAATTACGAGCAGTACTTC. The rearrangement uses TRBV5-1 and TRBJ2-7; 8 bases are shared with TRBD1. The CDR3 is 15 amino acids. Looked up from germline, CDR1 is SGHRS and CDR2 is YFSETQ. After removal of 0 bases from V and 4 bases from J, the junction contained 6 bases not matched to a gene. Filled out from reference TRBV5-1 and TRBJ2-7, the complete variable domain reads KAGVTQTPRYLIKTRGQQVTLSCSPISGHRSVSWYQQTPGQGLQFLFEYFSETQRNKGNFPGRFSGRQFSNSRSEMNVSTLELGDSALYLCASSLVAGGNYEQYFGPGTRLTVT.

This clone occurred a few times. Other DNA sequences in this sample translate to the same CDR3. The chain combines TRBV5-6 with TRBJ2-7; 8 positions match TRBD1. V lost 0 bases to trimming and J lost 2 bases; unmatched junction nucleotides: 4. The CDR3 is made up of 15 amino acids. Germline V gene sequence: CDR1 SGHDT, CDR2 YYEEEE. CDR3 sequence: CASSLGPGGTYEQYF. DNA for the CDR3: TGTGCCAGCAGCTTGGGTCCAGGGGGCACCTACGAGCAGTACTTC. The entire variable domain, with the rest obtained from reference TRBV5-6 and TRBJ2-7, is as follows: DAGVTQSPTHLIKTRGQQVTLRCSPKSGHDTVSWYQQALGQGPQFIFQYYEEEERQRGNFPDRFSGHQFPNYSSELNVNALLLGDSALYLCASSLGPGGTYEQYFGPGTRLTVT.

This chain connects TRBV28 to TRBJ2-3; 8 positions match TRBD2. Trimming at V came to 9 bases and at J to 4 bases, leaving 15 bases not matched to a gene. This CDR3 has 16 residues. Per the germline V gene, CDR1 is MDHEN and CDR2 is SYDVKM. This CDR3 reads CASRPDFSGSPDTQYF. Here the CDR3 DNA reads TGTGCCAGTCGCCCAGACTTCAGCGGGAGTCCAGATACGCAGTATTTT. The variable domain in full, with the rest retrieved from reference TRBV28 and TRBJ2-3, is DVKVTQSSRYLVKRTGEKVFLECVQDMDHENMFWYRQDPGLGLRLIYFSYDVKMKEKGDIPEGYSVSREKKERFSLILESASTNQTSMYLCASRPDFSGSPDTQYFGPGTRLTVL.

The V gene is TRBV4-3, the J gene TRBJ2-1; maybe TRBD1 (6 bases). The CDR3 has 12 amino acids. Trimming left V 3 bases short and J 10 bases short, with 10 bases between. CDR1 and CDR2 from the germline V gene are LGHNA and YSLEER. Here the CDR3 DNA reads TGCGCCAGCAGCCAGGGACAAGGGGAGCAGTTCTTC. Encoded protein: CASSQGQGEQFF.

The chain combines TRBV5-1 with TRBJ1-1, with D tentatively TRBD1 (5 bases). The CDR3 is made up of 16 amino acids. The germline V and J ends were trimmed by 0 bases and 0 bases, with 12 bases remaining between them. The germline gives CDR1 SGHRS, CDR2 YFSETQ. CDR3 DNA: TGCGCCAGCAGCTTGGAAGCCAGGGCAATGAACACTGAAGCTTTCTTT. Encoded protein: CASSLEARAMNTEAFF.

In this sample, this clone turned up a few times. The V and J genes are TRBV19 and TRBJ2-7; D may be TRBD2 (6 bases). This CDR3 spans 14 amino acids. Germline values: CDR1 LNHDA, CDR2 SQIVND (reference sequence). Trimming pared 3 bases from V and 2 bases from J, leaving 11 bases between. CDR3: CASSIPGRPYEQYF. The CDR3 DNA follows: TGTGCCAGTAGTATCCCCGGGAGACCCTACGAGCAGTACTTC.

The V gene is TRBV4-2, the J gene TRBJ2-1, with 11 nucleotides matching TRBD2. V shed 5 bases, J shed 6 bases, and the junction held 9 bases outside the gene matches. Germline V gene sequence: CDR1 LGHNA, CDR2 YNFKEQ. The CDR3 has 16 amino acids. This CDR3 is CASSLATSGRSNEQFF. CDR3 coding DNA: TGTGCCAGCAGCTTGGCCACTAGCGGGAGATCCAATGAGCAGTTCTTC.

The V gene is TRBV10-2, the J gene TRBJ1-2; D is unresolved. Trimming shortened V by 9 bases and J by 2 bases, and 7 bases separated the two germline ends. This CDR3 is 11 amino acids long. Germline loops: CDR1 WSHSY, CDR2 SAAADI. The CDR3 DNA reads as TGCGCCAGTACACAAAACTATGGCTACACCTTC. This codes for CASTQNYGYTF.

This clone was counted a single time. Additional DNA sequences in this sample encode the identical CDR3. The genes are TRBV20-1 and TRBJ2-7; tentatively, D is TRBD1 (5 bases). In germline, CDR1 is DFQATT, CDR2 SNEGSKA (reference sequence). The CDR3 spans 11 residues. Trimming cost V 5 bases and J 1 base, with 6 bases left between them. CDR3 protein: CSAWTSYEQYF. Written as DNA, the CDR3 is TGCAGTGCTTGGACATCCTACGAGCAGTACTTC.

The rearrangement uses TRBV19 and TRBJ2-2; 9 bases fit TRBD2. Trimming at V came to 6 bases and at J to 4 bases, leaving 6 bases not matched to a gene. Germline V lookup: CDR1 LNHDA, CDR2 SQIVND (reference sequence). The CDR3 runs 15 residues. In DNA, the CDR3 is TGTGCCAGTAGGGTTGCGGGAGGGGTCACCGGGGAGCTGTTTTTT. Its protein is CASRVAGGVTGELFF.